These 22 T cell receptor beta chains came from one sample sequenced in a study of T cells after yellow fever vaccination. Each CDR3 protein is one row after TCRdb ran MiXCR on the 5' RACE reads. The sample holds roughly 63,000 distinct CDR3 sequences, 6.5% to 8% seen once. The source was CD8+ T cells sorted from PBMCs, collected 15 days after the yellow fever booster vaccination. These receptor sequences come from a man between 25 and 39 years old who received the YFV17D yellow fever vaccine.

This clonotype was picked up many times. The chain recombines TRBV7-9 with TRBJ2-1, with D perhaps TRBD2 (5 bases). Germline V gene data show CDR1 as SEHNR and CDR2 as FQNEAQ (reference sequence). V was pared by 1 base and J by 3 bases, with 16 bases between. CDR3 length: 17 amino acids. The CDR3 DNA reads TGTGCCAGCAGCTTAGAATCCGGGAAAGGCTACTACAATGAGCAGTTCTTC. This sequence encodes CASSLESGKGYYNEQFF.

In the case of this clonotype: A read error is possible here, since a much larger clone lies one base away. The rearrangement joins TRBV20-1 to TRBJ2-5, with 7 nucleotides matching TRBD1. Germline CDR1 is DFQATT and CDR2 is SNEGSKA (reference sequence). This CDR3 contains 14 residues. The CDR3 sequence: CIPQIRDSQETQYF. The CDR3 DNA is TGCATTCCTCAAATCCGGGACAGCCAAGAGACCCAGTACTTC.

This clonotype showed up many times. The chain employs TRBV7-9 and TRBJ2-1; maybe TRBD2 (5 bases). Germline V gene lookup returns CDR1 SEHNR and CDR2 FQNEAQ (reference sequence). This CDR3 contains 12 residues. Trimming removed 1 base from V and 10 bases from J, with 8 bases in between. The CDR3 DNA sequence: TGTGCCAGCAGCTTAGAAGGGAGCGAGCAGTTCTTC. Translating gives CASSLEGSEQFF. The whole variable domain, remainder taken from reference TRBV7-9 and TRBJ2-1, is DTGVSQNPRHKITKRGQNVTFRCDPISEHNRLYWYRQTLGQGPEFLTYFQNEAQLEKSRLLSDRFSAERPKGSFSTLEIQRTEQGDSAMYLCASSLEGSEQFFGPGTRLTVL.

This clonotype was detected a few times. The chain joins TRBV2 to TRBJ2-7; D is unresolved. The ends were cut back, 8 bases at V and 6 bases at J, with 8 bases in the middle. CDR3 length: 10 amino acids. From germline, CDR1 is SNHLY and CDR2 FYNNEI. CDR3 nucleotide sequence: TGTGCCAGCTTGCGGACCGAGCAGTACTTC. Its translation: CASLRTEQYF.

This clonotype was found many times. This chain links TRBV5-6 with TRBJ2-5; 9 nucleotides line up with TRBD1. In germline, CDR1 is SGHDT, CDR2 YYEEEE. CDR3 length equals 15 residues. Germline trimming cut 4 bases from V and 4 bases from J; bases unmatched to any gene: 8. CDR3 sequence reads: CASSPGTGTIETQYF. CDR3 coding DNA: TGTGCCAGCAGCCCCGGGACAGGGACCATAGAGACCCAGTACTTC.

This clonotype was seen at least ten times. This rearrangement joins TRBV29-1 to TRBJ2-1; 7 nucleotides agree with TRBD1. Germline-derived CDR1 and CDR2 are SQVTM and ANQGSEA. The CDR3 is made up of 13 amino acids. V lost 7 bases, J lost 4 bases, and 7 bases stayed unmatched. The CDR3 loop reads CSEGTVDYNEQFF. The CDR3 nucleotides read TGCAGCGAAGGGACAGTCGATTACAATGAGCAGTTCTTC.

The sample holds many counts of this clonotype. The V call is TRBV3-1, the J call TRBJ2-1; no definite D call. V lost 2 bases and J 5 bases, leaving 10 bases between the germline ends. This CDR3 is 14 amino acids long. Germline V gene data show CDR1 as LGHDT and CDR2 as YNNKEL (reference sequence). In nucleotides, the CDR3 is TGTGCCAGCAGCCAAACCATTGCGGACAATGAGCAGTTCTTC. Residues: CASSQTIADNEQFF.

This clonotype was seen ten or more times. V is TRBV6-5 and J is TRBJ2-1; no clear D gene. This CDR3 comprises 13 residues. Trimming shortened V by 2 bases and J by 5 bases, and 7 bases separated the two germline ends. The germline gives CDR1 MNHEY, CDR2 SVGAGI. CDR3 in amino acids: CASSYGLHNEQFF. The CDR3 nucleotides read TGTGCCAGCAGTTACGGCCTCCACAATGAGCAGTTCTTC.

In its sample, this clonotype was seen many times. The chain is built from TRBV23-1 and TRBJ1-6; TRBD1 might be the D (6 bases). TRBV23-1 falls under the ORF class, with uncertain function. The length of the CDR3 is 15 residues. With 2 bases removed from V and 9 bases from J, the gap between germline ends came to 14 bases. CDR3 sequence: CASSQKQGGGSPLHF. CDR3 coding DNA: TGCGCCAGCAGTCAAAAACAGGGAGGTGGTTCACCCCTCCACTTT.

This clonotype was observed at least ten times. The rearrangement uses TRBV4-3 and TRBJ2-5; D possibly corresponds to TRBD2 (6 bases). CDR1 is LGHNA and CDR2 is YSLEER in the germline V gene. This CDR3 is 15 amino acids long. V lost 0 bases and J lost 4, with 12 bases in between. DNA of the CDR3: TGCGCCAGCAGCCAAGATTGGAGACTAGTAGAGACCCAGTACTTC. Translated, it gives CASSQDWRLVETQYF.

This clonotype was seen at least ten times. The chain has TRBV3-1 and TRBJ2-7; 10 nucleotides align to TRBD2. There are 14 residues in the CDR3. V shed 4 bases and J 5 bases; nucleotides not matched to a gene: 5. Germline CDR1 and CDR2: LGHDT and YNNKEL (reference sequence). CDR3 amino acids: CASSPSGSGNEQYF. The CDR3 nucleotides are TGTGCCAGCAGCCCTAGCGGGAGCGGAAACGAGCAGTACTTC.

Remarks on this clonotype: It may be a read error: a sequence one base away is much more abundant. V usage is TRBV19 and J usage is TRBJ1-1, with 8 bases lining up with TRBD1. V lost 5 bases, J lost 7 bases, and 9 bases stayed unmatched. The germline V gene has CDR1 LNHDA and CDR2 SQIVND (reference sequence). This CDR3 contains 14 residues. The CDR3 protein is CASSPPGQEYEAFF. The CDR3 coding sequence is TGTGCCAGTAGTCCACCGGGACAGGAGTATGAAGCTTTCTTT.

This clonotype was seen ten or more times. J is TRBJ2-5 and V is TRBV7-3; TRBD1 agrees at 9 bases. Germline V gives CDR1 SGHTA, CDR2 FQGTGA. The CDR3 spans 15 residues. Trimming took 2 bases from V and 2 from J; bases not matched to a gene: 3. Written as DNA, the CDR3 is TGTGCCAGCAGCTTAGGAGGGACAGGGCAAGAGACCCAGTACTTC. Its protein product is CASSLGGTGQETQYF.

This clonotype was seen repeatedly, ten times or more. The chain employs TRBV7-2 and TRBJ1-1, with TRBD1 as a possible D gene (6 bases). The V end was cut by 0 bases, the J end by 6 bases, with 14 bases between. The germline V gene has CDR1 SGHTA and CDR2 FQGNSA. The CDR3 spans 15 residues. The CDR3 protein is CASSLASGQGSEAFF. CDR3 nucleotide sequence: TGTGCCAGCAGCTTAGCATCAGGCCAGGGGTCTGAAGCTTTCTTT. Filled out from reference TRBV7-2 and TRBJ1-1, the complete variable domain reads GAGVSQSPSNKVTEKGKDVELRCDPISGHTALYWYRQSLGQGLEFLIYFQGNSAPDKSGLPSDRFSAERTGGSVSTLTIQRTQQEDSAVYLCASSLASGQGSEAFFGQGTRLTVV.

This clonotype appeared many times. This chain connects TRBV4-3 to TRBJ2-2, with TRBD2 matching 7 bases. Per the germline V gene, CDR1 is LGHNA and CDR2 is YSLEER. This CDR3 spans 17 amino acids. Germline trimming cut 1 base from V and 6 bases from J; bases unmatched to any gene: 11. This chain's CDR3 is CASSQVPSGSAAGELFF. The DNA for the CDR3 is TGCGCCAGCAGCCAAGTTCCTAGCGGTTCCGCGGCCGGGGAGCTGTTTTTT.

This clonotype was detected only a few times. The V and J genes are TRBV10-2 and TRBJ2-2; D may be TRBD2 (5 bases). CDR1 and CDR2 (germline): WSHSY, SAAADI. The germline V and J ends were trimmed by 11 bases and 0 bases, with 10 bases remaining between them. The CDR3 extends over 13 amino acids. CDR3 loop: CAAGGANTGELFF. The CDR3 DNA reads TGCGCCGCGGGCGGTGCGAACACCGGGGAGCTGTTTTTT.

This clonotype was found many times. The chain employs TRBV9 and TRBJ2-1, with 10 nucleotides matching TRBD1. This CDR3 contains 15 residues. Trimming cost V 4 bases and J 6 bases; bases outside gene matches: 7. Germline V gene sequence: CDR1 SGDLS, CDR2 YYNGEE. CDR3 DNA sequence: TGTGCCAGCAGCCTACCCGGGACAGGGGTCAATGAGCAGTTCTTC. It is translated as CASSLPGTGVNEQFF.

This clonotype was counted at least ten times. V and J are TRBV10-3 and TRBJ1-1; the match to TRBD1 covers 9 bases. The germline gives CDR1 ENHRY, CDR2 SYGVKD. The CDR3 loop spans 12 amino acids. Trimming cost V 7 bases and J 11 bases; bases outside gene matches: 8. DNA for the CDR3: TGTGCCATCAACACAGGGGGCGAGGAGGCTTTCTTT. It translates to CAINTGGEEAFF.

This clonotype has a count of ten or more. The chain carries TRBV6-5 and TRBJ2-1; 7 bases agree with TRBD2. The germline CDR1 and CDR2 sequences are MNHEY and SVGAGI. Germline trimming cut 2 bases from V and 10 bases from J; bases unmatched to any gene: 8. CDR3 length equals 14 residues. The CDR3 loop is CASSYASGGWEQFF. CDR3 in DNA: TGTGCCAGCAGTTACGCCTCGGGGGGATGGGAGCAGTTCTTC.

This clonotype was recorded many times. J is TRBJ2-5 and V is TRBV27; 10 nucleotides match TRBD1. Looked up from germline, CDR1 is MNHEY and CDR2 is SMNVEV (reference sequence). The CDR3 consists of 15 residues. V lost 3 bases to trimming and J lost 5 bases; unmatched junction nucleotides: 6. The CDR3 region is CASSFGTGDGETQYF. The CDR3 coding sequence is TGTGCCAGCAGTTTTGGGACAGGGGATGGGGAGACCCAGTACTTC.

This clonotype was seen repeatedly, ten times or more. J is TRBJ2-7 and V is TRBV11-2; 10 bases line up with TRBD2. CDR1 is SGHAT, CDR2 FQNNGV, per germline. This CDR3 spans 17 amino acids. The V gene end was trimmed by 0 bases and the J gene end by 0 bases; junction bases not matched to a gene: 5. The CDR3 DNA follows: TGTGCCAGCAGCTTAGATGCCCGGACTAGCGGCTCCTACGAGCAGTACTTC. Its protein is CASSLDARTSGSYEQYF.

As to this clonotype: A read error is possible here, since a much larger clone lies one base away. The genes are TRBV20-1 and TRBJ2-1; the D is unclear. The CDR3 length is 13 residues. The germline CDR1 and CDR2 sequences are DFQATT and SNEGSKA (reference sequence). The V gene lost 3 bases and the J gene lost 4 bases, with 10 bases spanning the gap. CDR3 sequence (DNA): TGCAGTGCTAGGGGCGGCGTTTACAATGAGCAGTTCTTC. Translated: CSARGGVYNEQFF.